The subject of this entry is one TCR beta chain. Its antigen remains unidentified. No base quality values were provided; no much bigger clone lies one nucleotide off. These data come from a study of shared clonotypes between healthy human individuals (dated by TCRdb to between 2020 and 2021). Background on the whole study: The cohort comprised a couple of women and a few men aged 18 to 49 years. Leukapheresis yielded between about 0.9 and 9.5 billion PBMCs per donor. For each donor, CD4 naive and CD4 memory were each given three plates, CD8 naive was given two plates, and CD8 memory was given one plate. To estimate repertoire size and how much clonotypes are shared between individuals, the study performed deep sequencing of blood TCR repertoires from a handful of healthy adults. To increase sequencing depth and limit assay-specific biases, TCR repertoire library preparation and sequencing were carried out by different laboratories using diverse techniques. Results and caveats for the whole study, not just this receptor: Even with the large sequencing depth, rarefaction of the sorted-subset datasets indicated that sequencing was incomplete. Compared with non-shared clonotypes, the clonotypes found in all four sorted-subset donors had higher generation probabilities. Sampling was restricted to blood, and TCR repertoires in tissues likely differ from the TCR repertoires found in blood. Because the study included only a small number of donors, the genetic and exposure-history diversity represented was limited. Pairwise subsampling led to the expectation that sequencing depth would affect the degree of clonotype sharing among donors. Larger estimated clonotype richness was generally found for naive subsets than for memory subsets. Sharing across several donors was observed for about 5% of naive CD4, over 3% of naive CD8, roughly 2.3% of memory CD4, and roughly 0.4% of memory CD8 clonotypes.

Using the deep immunoSEQ assay, multiplex PCR amplified TCR CDR3 regions from genomic DNA. For each cell subset, the extracted genomic DNA was distributed evenly across all wells of several immunoSEQ 96-well plates, and each plate served as one replicate. For sorted subsets, each replicate PCR was loaded with around 200 ng genomic DNA, equivalent to 30,000 or so T cell genomes. The purified libraries were quantified using a Qubit 3.0 fluorometer, sized with a Bioanalyzer 2100, and then quantified again using the KAPA Library Quantification kit. Each immunoSEQ 96-well plate was sequenced on its own single-read 150-cycle Illumina NextSeq 550 flow cell. The paper's processing steps were these. The immunoSEQ output contained only junctional sequences without quality scores, so filtering could not match that applied to full-length reads. To assign V/J genes and CDR3, sequences were annotated using PyIR, a Python wrapper for IgBLAST v1.9, with IMGT germline references. Reads were filtered out if the reads had weak V/J assignments (E-value above 1e-6), no CDR3, stop codons, out-of-frame junctions, or ambiguous translated residues. V3J clonotypes were defined as sequences sharing an identical inferred V gene, J gene, and CDR3 amino acid sequence. Percentage overlap between repertoires was calculated by dividing the number of shared unique clonotypes by the size of the smaller repertoire. Three approaches were used to assess repertoire richness: RTK rarefaction, the Chao1 estimator, and Recon v2.1 estimates of unobserved clonotypes. Generation probabilities for all TCRbeta clonotypes obtained by the gDNA method from several donors were computed using OLGA. TCRdb carries this immuneACCESS record with in-frame sequences only. Its versions omit some clonotypes, under half of them owing to an unresolved V gene in the studies checked, with the rest unexplained. V and J calls plus clone size are reproduced from that table; the DNA served to infer D and trimming. This sample comprises 2 million to 2.5 million clones, approximately 94% of them detected only once. About 0.13% of the sample goes to the ten largest clones.

The donors were healthy, HIV-negative adults with no recently reported acute infections or vaccinations. Every donor was a Caucasian adult living in Nashville, Tennessee, USA. Magnetic negative selection was used to enrich CD4+ T cells, after which naive cells were positively selected on CD45RA and the negative fraction became the memory subset. After blood collection by leukapheresis, PBMCs were isolated using Ficoll-Histopaque density gradient centrifugation and then cryopreserved in the vapor phase of liquid nitrogen. Purity and quantity of every magnetically sorted T cell population were checked by analytical flow cytometry. Genomic DNA was isolated from each sorted fraction and quantified by UV absorbance on a Nanodrop 2000c. As encoded in the germline V gene, CDR1 is ENHRY while CDR2 is SYGVKD. Taken from cysteine to phenylalanine, the CDR3 has 14 residues. Of the read, only the CDR3 DNA is kept; its 42 bases are in frame from base 1. A distance of 8 bases separates the germline ends of V and J, which lose 0 bases and 3 bases respectively.

The sequence links TRBV10-3 to TRBJ1-1; the D gene remains uncertain. This receptor was obtained from a young man in good health. Sequenced: naive CD4+ T cells sorted from blood. The label giving this sample's cell subset or site can be read as: CD45RA+ positively selected. The nucleotide sequence is TGTGCCATCAGTGAGTCCCGGGCGTACACTGAAGCTTTCTTT. Its product reads: CAISESRAYTEAFF.